The 10 T cell receptor beta chains presented below share a single source sample, sequenced in a study of blood T cell repertoires in COVID-19. Assay used: immunoSEQ multiplex PCR; TCRdb lists only in-frame clones, some missing. The sample has about 370,000 clones, roughly 91% seen once. The sequenced material came from PBMCs or T cells enriched from blood (not recorded which). The source of these receptors is a woman in her 30s who had recovered from COVID-19.

The rearrangement uses TRBV5-6 and TRBJ1-6; 10 bases line up with TRBD1. In germline, CDR1 is SGHDT, CDR2 YYEEEE. Trimming removed 0 bases from V and 8 bases from J; junction bases left unmatched: 11. This CDR3 has 18 residues. The CDR3 DNA sequence: TGTGCCAGCAGCTTGGTGCCGAATTGGGACAGGGGCGATTCACCCCTCCACTTT. Amino acids: CASSLVPNWDRGDSPLHF.

The genes are TRBV12-5 and TRBJ2-1; 10 bases align to TRBD2. V was clipped by 0 bases and J by 7 bases; unmatched bases: 6. This CDR3 has 16 residues. CDR1 and CDR2 (germline): LGHNT, FRNRAP. The CDR3 loop is CASGLVLGAGGNEQFF. The CDR3 region has the DNA TGTGCTAGTGGTTTGGTACTCGGAGCGGGAGGGAATGAGCAGTTCTTC.

The chain uses TRBV29-1 and TRBJ2-2, with TRBD2 matching over 8 bases. The CDR3 loop spans 16 amino acids. Germline V lookup: CDR1 SQVTM, CDR2 ANQGSEA. The V gene end was trimmed by 6 bases and the J gene end by 4 bases; junction bases not matched to a gene: 13. CDR3 protein: CSVRRLAGGPTGELFF. CDR3 sequence (DNA): TGCAGCGTGAGGCGACTCGCGGGAGGTCCCACCGGGGAGCTGTTTTTT.

CDR3 loop: CASSEGAEAFF. Written as DNA, the CDR3 is TGTGCCAGCAGCGAGGGCGCTGAAGCTTTCTTT. V usage is TRBV6-2 or TRBV6-3 and J usage is TRBJ1-1, with no clear D. The CDR3 consists of 11 residues. The V gene lost 6 bases and the J gene lost 6 bases, with 8 bases spanning the gap. Germline lookup yields CDR1 MNHEY and CDR2 SVGEGT.

The gene calls are TRBV21-1 and TRBJ2-5; TRBD1 reflects the table's D call only, with no check against the DNA. TRBV21-1 is a pseudogene segment. The CDR3 runs 15 residues. The CDR3 coding sequence is TGTGCCAGCAGCAAAGGACAGGGAATTTCGGAGACCCAGTACTTC. It codes for CASSKGQGISETQYF.

The rearrangement links TRBV2 to TRBJ1-6; D ambiguous. Trimming pared 6 bases from V and 7 bases from J, leaving 7 bases between. This CDR3 is built from 12 residues. CDR1 is SNHLY and CDR2 is FYNNEI in the germline V gene. The CDR3, as DNA: TGTGCCAGCAGGCTCGGGAATTCACCCCTCCACTTT. This sequence encodes CASRLGNSPLHF.

V and J are TRBV7-6 and TRBJ2-5; possibly TRBD2 for D (6 bases). Germline CDR1 and CDR2: SGHVS and FNYEAQ. V lost 4 bases, J lost 7 bases, and 19 bases lay in between. The CDR3 extends over 15 amino acids. In DNA, the CDR3 is TGTGCCAGCAGCTCCCCCGGGGGTGGAGTGGGGACCCAGTACTTC. Translated, it gives CASSSPGGGVGTQYF.

The chain is built from TRBV7-8 and TRBJ1-5; D perhaps matches TRBD1 (5 bases). Germline CDR1 SGHVS, CDR2 FQNEAQ. The CDR3 has 15 amino acids. V lost 4 bases, J lost 7 bases, and 17 bases lay in between. CDR3 residues: CASSSPGGGGQPQHF. The CDR3 DNA is TGTGCCAGCAGCTCCCCGGGGGGGGGAGGACAGCCCCAGCATTTT.

The DNA for the CDR3 is TGTGCCAGTAGTCCAGGACAGGGGGGGAGGAACACTGAAGCTTTCTTT. Encoded protein: CASSPGQGGRNTEAFF. This sequence joins TRBV19 and TRBJ1-1; 10 nucleotides agree with TRBD1. This CDR3 has 16 amino acids. V shed 5 bases and J 1 base; nucleotides not matched to a gene: 7. Germline V CDR1 and CDR2: LNHDA, SQIVND (reference sequence). Full variable domain (outside the CDR3, taken from reference TRBV19 and TRBJ1-1): DGGITQSPKYLFRKEGQNVTLSCEQNLNHDAMYWYRQDPGQGLRLIYYSQIVNDFQKGDIAEGYSVSREKKESFPLTVTSAQKNPTAFYLCASSPGQGGRNTEAFFGQGTRLTVV.

The rearrangement joins TRBV9 to TRBJ2-6; 10 bases are a match to TRBD2. With 3 bases clipped from V and 0 bases from J, the junction kept 6 bases outside the gene matches. This CDR3 has 18 residues. CDR1 and CDR2 from the germline V gene are SGDLS and YYNGEE. The CDR3 bases are TGTGCCAGCAGCGCTAGCGGGAGTGGCGTCTCTGGGGCCAACGTCCTGACTTTC. It specifies CASSASGSGVSGANVLTF.